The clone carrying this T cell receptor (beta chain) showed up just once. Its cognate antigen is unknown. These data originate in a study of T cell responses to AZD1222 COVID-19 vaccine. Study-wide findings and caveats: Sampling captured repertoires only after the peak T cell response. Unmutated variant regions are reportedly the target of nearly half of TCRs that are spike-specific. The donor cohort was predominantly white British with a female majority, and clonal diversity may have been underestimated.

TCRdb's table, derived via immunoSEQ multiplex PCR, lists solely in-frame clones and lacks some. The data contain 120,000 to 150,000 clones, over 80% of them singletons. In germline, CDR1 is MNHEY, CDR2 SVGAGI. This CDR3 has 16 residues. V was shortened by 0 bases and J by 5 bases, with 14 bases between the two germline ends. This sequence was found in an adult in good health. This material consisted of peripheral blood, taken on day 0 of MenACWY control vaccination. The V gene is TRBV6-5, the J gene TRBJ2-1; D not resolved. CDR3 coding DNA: TGTGCCAGCAGTTACTCCCATTTGCGGCCGAACAATGAGCAGTTCTTC. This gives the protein CASSYSHLRPNNEQFF.